This passage covers 3 T cell receptor beta chains from one sample sequenced in a study of identical twins. TCRdb recomputed calls from the 5' RACE reads with MiXCR, one row per CDR3 protein. The sample has hundreds of thousands of distinct CDR3 sequences; approximately 13% are singletons. Another study also made use of these data, one on yellow fever vaccine responses in identical twins.

The sample was PBMCs. These receptors came from a woman under 30 in good health.

There are many counts of this clonotype. The genes are TRBV5-1 and TRBJ2-3; 8 bases fit TRBD2. The V and J ends lost 4 bases and 2 bases, in that order; junction bases with no gene match: 9. The CDR3 contains 16 residues. Germline values: CDR1 SGHRS, CDR2 YFSETQ. CDR3 loop: CASSPRSGGPTDTQYF. CDR3 nucleotide sequence: TGCGCCAGCAGCCCTAGAAGCGGGGGACCCACAGATACGCAGTATTTT.

The rearrangement uses TRBV4-2 and TRBJ1-1; D is perhaps TRBD1 (5 bases). The CDR3 covers 13 residues. The V end was cut by 0 bases, the J end by 11 bases, with 13 bases between. Germline values: CDR1 LGHNA, CDR2 YNFKEQ. The CDR3 is CASSQDGQGWAFF. The CDR3 bases are TGTGCCAGCAGCCAAGATGGGCAGGGTTGGGCTTTCTTT.

The chain uses TRBV15 and TRBJ1-2, with 8 bases identical to TRBD1. The J segment lost 4 bases and the V segment lost 0 bases, leaving 1 base of the junction unmatched. CDR1 is LNHNV and CDR2 is YYDKDF in the germline V gene (reference sequence). The CDR3 has 14 amino acids. The DNA for the CDR3 is TGTGCCACCAGCAGAGAGGGACAGGCCTATGGCTACACCTTC. Encoded protein: CATSREGQAYGYTF.